The TCR beta chain described here comes from a study of blood T cell repertoires in COVID-19. Overall study context: Sites in the United States, Italy and Spain provided acute and convalescent COVID-19 samples.

Germline V gives CDR1 MRHNA, CDR2 SNTAGT. Trimming shortened V by 2 bases and J by 5 bases, and 8 bases separated the two germline ends. This CDR3 is 13 amino acids long. Across 24 US areas, participants ranged in age from roughly 18 to 95 years. Data came from immunoSEQ multiplex PCR; TCRdb stores just in-frame clones and leaves some out. The sample yields 300,000 to 350,000 clones, 85% to 90% seen once. Sample: PBMCs or T cells enriched from blood (not recorded which). The TCR was taken from a woman aged 18-29 years with acute COVID-19. The chain uses TRBV6-4 and TRBJ2-3; D may be TRBD2 (5 bases). The CDR3 spells CASSDGEGDTQYF. CDR3 DNA sequence: TGTGCCAGCAGTGACGGCGAGGGAGATACGCAGTATTTT.